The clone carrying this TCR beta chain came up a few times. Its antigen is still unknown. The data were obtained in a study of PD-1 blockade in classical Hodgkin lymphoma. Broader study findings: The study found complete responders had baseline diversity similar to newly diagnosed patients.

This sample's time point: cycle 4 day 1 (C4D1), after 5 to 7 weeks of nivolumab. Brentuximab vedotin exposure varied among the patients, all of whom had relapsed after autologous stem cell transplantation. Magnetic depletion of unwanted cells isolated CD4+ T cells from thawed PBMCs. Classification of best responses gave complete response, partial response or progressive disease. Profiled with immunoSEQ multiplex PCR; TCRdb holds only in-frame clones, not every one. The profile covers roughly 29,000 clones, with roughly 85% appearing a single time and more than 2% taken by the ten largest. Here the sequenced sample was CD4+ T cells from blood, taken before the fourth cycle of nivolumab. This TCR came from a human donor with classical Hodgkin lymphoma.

In nucleotides, the CDR3 is TGTGCCAGCAGTATCGACAGGGGTAGCAATCAGCCCCAGCATTTT. This sequence encodes CASSIDRGSNQPQHF. The genes are TRBV6-1 and TRBJ1-5; 8 nucleotides agree with TRBD1. The germline V gene has CDR1 MNHNS and CDR2 SASEGT. This CDR3 has 15 residues. The J segment lost 0 bases and the V segment lost 5 bases, leaving 3 bases of the junction unmatched.